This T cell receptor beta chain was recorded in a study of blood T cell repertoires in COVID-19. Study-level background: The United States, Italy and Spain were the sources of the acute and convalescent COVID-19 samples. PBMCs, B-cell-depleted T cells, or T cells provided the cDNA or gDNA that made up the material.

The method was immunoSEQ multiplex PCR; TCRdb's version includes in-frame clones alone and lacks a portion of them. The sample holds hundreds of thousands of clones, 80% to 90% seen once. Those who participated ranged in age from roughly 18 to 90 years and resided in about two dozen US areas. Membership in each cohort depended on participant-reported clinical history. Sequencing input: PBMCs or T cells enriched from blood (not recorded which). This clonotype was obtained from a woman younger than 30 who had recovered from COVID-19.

The CDR3 spells CASSPWTGEDQPQHF. In nucleotides, the CDR3 is TGTGCCAGCAGTCCATGGACAGGGGAGGATCAGCCCCAGCATTTT. The rearrangement joins TRBV28 to TRBJ1-5; 9 bases align to TRBD1. Germline V gene sequence: CDR1 MDHEN, CDR2 SYDVKM. The CDR3 is 15 amino acids. The junction had 7 bases not matched to a gene; V was cut back by 5 bases and J by 5 bases. The full variable domain, rest sourced from reference TRBV28 and TRBJ1-5, is DVKVTQSSRYLVKRTGEKVFLECVQDMDHENMFWYRQDPGLGLRLIYFSYDVKMKEKGDIPEGYSVSREKKERFSLILESASTNQTSMYLCASSPWTGEDQPQHFGDGTRLSIL.